These 5 T cell receptor beta chains were sequenced from one sample in a study of post-analysis software for immune sequencing data. Whole-study results and caveats: Relative to controls, patients had a few TRBV segments at higher frequency, with TRBV5-6, TRBV5-1 and TRBV20-1 among these.

Antigens for these TCRs are unknown. Unique molecular identifiers were carried by the TCR beta cDNA libraries. TCRdb reprocessed the PCR reads with MiXCR, giving one entry per CDR3 protein. The repertoire holds approximately 350,000 distinct CDR3 sequences, about a third seen once, with under 15% in the top ten. The sequencing input was blood. The receptor source for this set is a girl aged 10 to 17 with multiple sclerosis.

The chain uses TRBV13 and TRBJ2-7; TRBD1 aligns across 8 bases. Germline assignment: CDR1 PRHDT and CDR2 FYEKMQ (reference sequence). The CDR3 loop spans 16 amino acids. V lost 4 bases, J lost 2 bases, and 10 bases stayed unmatched. CDR3 in DNA: TGTGCCAGCAGCTCAAGGGGACAGGCGCTGGCCTACGAGCAGTACTTC. This encodes CASSSRGQALAYEQYF.

The chain has TRBV19 and TRBJ1-5, with D unclear. CDR1 LNHDA and CDR2 SQIVND come from the germline V gene (reference sequence). The CDR3 totals 13 residues. V was trimmed by 2 bases and J by 3 bases, leaving 5 bases between them. The CDR3 protein is CASSITTNQPQHF. The CDR3, as DNA: TGTGCCAGTAGTATAACGACCAATCAGCCCCAGCATTTT.

This clonotype occurred a few times. The chain is built from TRBV12-3 or TRBV12-4 and TRBJ2-2, with D unclear. CDR3 size: 13 residues. Trimming cost V 6 bases and J 5 bases, with 10 bases left between them. DNA for the CDR3: TGTGCCAGCAGACGCACAGAGACCGGGGAGCTGTTTTTT. Amino acid sequence: CASRRTETGELFF.

V usage is TRBV20-1 and J usage is TRBJ2-5; a possible D gene is TRBD1 (5 bases). V was clipped by 6 bases and J by 5 bases, with 16 bases between them. CDR3 length: 13 amino acids. The V gene's germline CDR1 is DFQATT and CDR2 SNEGSKA (reference sequence). CDR3 nucleotide sequence: TGCAGTGCCCCGCCCGCAGGGAAGGAGACCCAGTACTTC. It specifies CSAPPAGKETQYF.

This clonotype was observed a few times. The CDR3 DNA reads as TGTGCCAGCAGTGCCGGATTTAACTATGGCTACACCTTC. It is translated as CASSAGFNYGYTF. V and J are TRBV25-1 and TRBJ1-2; the D is unclear. This CDR3 spans 13 amino acids. The V gene lost 4 bases and the J gene lost 1 base, with 7 bases spanning the gap. Germline loops: CDR1 MGHDK, CDR2 SYGVNS.